The 22 T cell receptor beta chains listed next were all sequenced from one sample in a study of regulatory T cells in long-lasting Graves disease. Arm-PCR of CDR3 regions with iRepertoire HTBI primers generated TCR beta libraries. TCRdb recomputed calls from the multiplex PCR reads with MiXCR, one row per CDR3 protein. The table lists around 400,000 distinct CDR3 sequences, around 22% of them singletons, with about 26% in the top ten. Specified time point: persistent/refractory GD, antithyroid drugs over 5 years with positive TRAb. TCR sequences were obtained from RNA taken from PBMCs. Sequenced material: peripheral blood mononuclear cells (PBMCs), taken when the disease was refractory, from a patient treated with antithyroid drugs. The receptor set was obtained from a female donor with Graves disease.

About this clonotype: A single base separates this from a much larger clone, so it may be a read error. The rearrangement uses TRBV6-5 and TRBJ2-7; no clear D. This CDR3 has 16 amino acids. Germline V gene sequence: CDR1 MNHEY, CDR2 SVGAGI. Between the trimmed V and J ends, which lost 0 bases and 1 base, there was a span of 13 bases. Here the CDR3 reads CASSYSIGPPSYEQYF. In DNA, the CDR3 is TGTGCCAGCAGTTACTCGATAGGGCCCCCTTCCTACGAGCAGTACTTC.

This clonotype was recorded a few times. The chain has TRBV20-1 and TRBJ2-7; TRBD1 aligns across 7 bases. The V gene's germline CDR1 is DFQATT and CDR2 SNEGSKA (reference sequence). With V trimmed by 6 bases and J by 9 bases, 14 bases remained unmatched. The CDR3 contains 13 residues. CDR3 loop: CSAIRQGVVRQYF. Here the CDR3 DNA reads TGCAGTGCAATCAGGCAGGGGGTTGTCAGGCAGTACTTC.

The CDR3 is CASSPFRDSRGAKNIQYF. In DNA, the CDR3 is TGTGCCAGCAGTCCATTCAGGGACAGTAGAGGGGCCAAAAACATTCAGTACTTC. The chain uses TRBV6-1 and TRBJ2-4; TRBD1 aligns across 7 bases. J gave up 1 base and V 5 bases, and 14 bases lay outside the gene matches. The CDR3 is made up of 18 amino acids. Germline lookup yields CDR1 MNHNS and CDR2 SASEGT.

V gene TRBV19 combines with J gene TRBJ2-5, with 10 bases matching TRBD1. The CDR3 totals 14 residues. The V and J ends lost 5 bases and 3 bases, in that order; junction bases with no gene match: 3. The germline V gene encodes CDR1 LNHDA and CDR2 SQIVND (reference sequence). CDR3 loop: CASSGQGVEETQYF. In DNA form, the CDR3 reads TGTGCCAGTAGTGGACAGGGGGTAGAAGAGACCCAGTACTTC.

Concerning this clonotype: A much larger clone sits a single nucleotide away, making a read error possible. This chain connects TRBV27 to TRBJ2-7, with 15 bases fitting TRBD2. Germline V gene data show CDR1 as MNHEY and CDR2 as SMNVEV (reference sequence). This CDR3 contains 16 residues. Trimming removed 6 bases from V and 6 bases from J; junction bases left unmatched: 9. The CDR3, as DNA: TGTGCCAGCAGAAGGACTAGCGGGAGGGCCCGGGGCGAGCAGTACTTC. Amino acid sequence: CASRRTSGRARGEQYF.

This clonotype showed up just a few times. The V and J genes are TRBV5-1 and TRBJ2-7; 12 nucleotides align to TRBD2. This CDR3 comprises 18 residues. Germline V gene data show CDR1 as SGHRS and CDR2 as YFSETQ. With V trimmed by 0 bases and J by 2 bases, 9 bases remained unmatched. This CDR3 is CASSLALAGGSQTYEQYF. CDR3 coding DNA: TGCGCCAGCAGCTTGGCTCTAGCGGGAGGGTCCCAAACCTACGAGCAGTACTTC. Drawing the rest from reference TRBV5-1 and TRBJ2-7, the complete variable domain is KAGVTQTPRYLIKTRGQQVTLSCSPISGHRSVSWYQQTPGQGLQFLFEYFSETQRNKGNFPGRFSGRQFSNSRSEMNVSTLELGDSALYLCASSLALAGGSQTYEQYFGPGTRLTVT.

This clonotype was seen only a few times. This chain uses TRBV7-6 with TRBJ2-1, with TRBD2 identical over 13 bases. This CDR3 has 17 amino acids. From germline, CDR1 is SGHVS and CDR2 FNYEAQ. Trimming cost V 1 base and J 7 bases; bases outside gene matches: 7. The CDR3 is CASSLGRTSGSSNEQFF. DNA for the CDR3: TGTGCCAGCAGCTTAGGTCGGACTAGCGGGAGTTCAAATGAGCAGTTCTTC.

This clonotype appeared many times. The chain recombines TRBV13 with TRBJ1-4, with D possibly matching TRBD1 (5 bases). Trimming removed 8 bases at V and 3 bases at J, with 13 bases between. CDR3 length equals 14 residues. Germline V gene sequence: CDR1 PRHDT, CDR2 FYEKMQ (reference sequence). DNA for the CDR3: TGTGCCAGCCGCAAGGGACTGCCTAATGAAAAACTGTTTTTT. It translates to CASRKGLPNEKLFF.

This clonotype was seen at least ten times. J is TRBJ1-4 and V is TRBV12-3 or TRBV12-4; D unclear. The CDR3 covers 15 residues. Trimming removed 5 bases at V and 5 bases at J, with 15 bases between. The CDR3 spells CASSPRVAYNEKLFF. The CDR3, as DNA: TGTGCCAGCAGTCCCCGGGTGGCATACAATGAAAAACTGTTTTTT.

The table lists this clonotype with many counts. This rearrangement joins TRBV6-5 to TRBJ2-5; 8 bases match TRBD1. V gave up 2 bases and J gave up 7 bases; unmatched junction bases: 9. Germline values: CDR1 MNHEY, CDR2 SVGAGI. The CDR3 is 15 residues long. The CDR3 is CASSYNDRGLGTQYF. CDR3 coding DNA: TGTGCCAGCAGTTACAACGACAGGGGCCTTGGGACCCAGTACTTC.

This clonotype was recorded at least ten times. V gene TRBV28 combines with J gene TRBJ2-7; D is uncertain. The germline V gene has CDR1 MDHEN and CDR2 SYDVKM. V lost 8 bases to trimming and J lost 2 bases, with 13 bases between them. CDR3 size: 13 residues. DNA of the CDR3: TGTGCCAGCGCAGTGGCGGAGACCTACGAGCAGTACTTC. This translates into CASAVAETYEQYF. Variable domain in full (rest from reference TRBV28 and TRBJ2-7): DVKVTQSSRYLVKRTGEKVFLECVQDMDHENMFWYRQDPGLGLRLIYFSYDVKMKEKGDIPEGYSVSREKKERFSLILESASTNQTSMYLCASAVAETYEQYFGPGTRLTVT.

This chain joins TRBV15 and TRBJ2-3; 9 bases are shared with TRBD2. The CDR3 is made up of 15 amino acids. V shed 1 base and J 5 bases; nucleotides not matched to a gene: 4. Germline assignment: CDR1 LNHNV and CDR2 YYDKDF (reference sequence). The chain's CDR3 is CATSRGGRAGDTQYF. The CDR3 DNA sequence: TGTGCCACCAGCAGAGGCGGGAGGGCTGGAGATACGCAGTATTTT.

This clonotype has at least ten counts. The CDR3 region is CSVVLTGTEAFF. The CDR3, as DNA: TGCAGCGTTGTTCTGACGGGCACTGAAGCTTTCTTT. The chain carries TRBV29-1 and TRBJ1-1; D call uncertain. The CDR3 sequence is 12 residues long. Germline CDR1 SQVTM, CDR2 ANQGSEA. Between the trimmed V and J ends, which lost 4 bases and 4 bases, there was a span of 10 bases.

A few counts support this clonotype. The rearrangement joins TRBV7-9 to TRBJ2-5; 8 bases are shared with TRBD1. This CDR3 contains 13 residues. V lost 6 bases and J lost 3; bases outside the gene matches: 3. From germline, CDR1 is SEHNR and CDR2 FQNEAQ (reference sequence). The CDR3 DNA is TGTGCCAGCAGACTGGACAGGGAAGAGACCCAGTACTTC. Amino acids: CASRLDREETQYF.

This clonotype was seen repeatedly, ten times or more. This chain connects TRBV6-1 to TRBJ1-5; weak D call: TRBD1 (5 bases). Trimming stripped 0 bases from V and 7 bases from J, with 19 bases between. Germline V CDR1 and CDR2: MNHNS, SASEGT. The CDR3 is 17 residues long. This CDR3 is CASSEAHRPILPQPQHF. For the CDR3, the DNA is TGTGCCAGCAGTGAAGCACACAGGCCAATCCTCCCCCAGCCCCAGCATTTT.

Worth noting for this clonotype: The junction does not match germline at one end; this may be a read error. The chain has TRBV11-2 and TRBJ1-1; TRBD1 matches at 7 bases. The germline V gene has CDR1 SGHAT and CDR2 FQNNGV. The CDR3 extends over 16 amino acids. The CDR3 spells CASSLLGGGRNTEAFF. CDR3 nucleotides: TGTGCCAGCAGCTTATTAGGGGGCGGCCGGAACACTGAAGCCTTCTTT.

The CDR3 is CASSPRFYQETQYF. CDR3 bases: TGTGCCAGCAGTCCTCGATTCTACCAAGAGACCCAGTACTTC. The J gene is TRBJ2-5, the V gene TRBV12-3 or TRBV12-4; unclear D gene. V was clipped by 5 bases and J by 0 bases, with 10 bases between them. This CDR3 has 14 residues.

This clonotype was seen a few times. This chain links TRBV2 with TRBJ1-1; possibly TRBD1 for D (5 bases). Germline CDR1 is SNHLY and CDR2 is FYNNEI. This CDR3 contains 14 residues. V lost 4 bases and J lost 7, with 16 bases in between. The CDR3 sequence: CASSARVRFSEAFF. The CDR3 nucleotides are TGTGCCAGCAGTGCCAGGGTGCGGTTTAGTGAAGCTTTCTTT.

As regards this clonotype: A much larger clone sits a single nucleotide away, making a read error possible. This chain joins TRBV2 and TRBJ1-2; D gene uncertain. V was cut by 4 bases and J by 7 bases, with 16 bases left in between. The CDR3 has 14 amino acids. Germline-derived CDR1 and CDR2 are SNHLY and FYNNEI. The CDR3, as DNA: TGTGCCAGCAGTGTAGCCGGGAAGGAGGGTGGCTACACCTTC. Amino acid sequence: CASSVAGKEGGYTF.

This clonotype was seen at least ten times. V gene TRBV27 combines with J gene TRBJ1-2; D gene uncertain. Germline V CDR1 and CDR2: MNHEY, SMNVEV (reference sequence). The CDR3 has 12 residues. V gave up 5 bases and J gave up 8 bases, with 12 bases separating them. CDR3 sequence (DNA): TGTGCCAGCAGTAAGGTTGGCGGCGGCTACACCTTC. As protein: CASSKVGGGYTF.

This clonotype has only a few counts. The gene calls are TRBV30 and TRBJ2-3, with D possibly being TRBD2 (5 bases). Trimming took off 0 bases at V and 8 bases at J, with 9 bases between the two ends. Germline V gene lookup returns CDR1 GTSNPN and CDR2 SVGIG (reference sequence). The CDR3 length is 12 residues. This CDR3 reads CAWSVRVGTQYF. As DNA, the CDR3 is TGTGCCTGGAGTGTGAGGGTCGGTACGCAGTATTTT.

The V gene is TRBV2, the J gene TRBJ2-1; D remains ambiguous. With 3 bases removed from V and 2 bases from J, the gap between germline ends came to 14 bases. In germline, CDR1 is SNHLY, CDR2 FYNNEI. This CDR3 has 16 amino acids. CDR3 nucleotides: TGTGCCAGCAGTGAGGACGCCGGTGTCACCTACAATGAGCAGTTCTTC. Its translation is CASSEDAGVTYNEQFF.